Sequencing of this T cell receptor beta chain was carried out in a study of T-cell memory formation after mild COVID-19. This CDR3 has 16 amino acids. Losses at the gene ends were 4 bases for V and 6 bases for J; bases not matched to a gene: 8. Looked up from germline, CDR1 is SGHNT and CDR2 is YYREEE (reference sequence). Study results and caveats: A second wave expanding day 15 to 37 was CD4+-biased; contracting clones were balanced. Mainly in CM and EM were contracting CD4+ clones; CD8+ were in EMRA.

TCRalpha and TCRbeta libraries used 5'RACE with constant-segment primers and UMIs. TCRdb itself ran the 5' RACE reads through MiXCR, one entry per CDR3 protein. The data contain about 400,000 distinct CDR3 sequences, approximately 18% of them singletons. Points on this clonotype: Its antigen remains unknown.

The rearrangement uses TRBV5-4 and TRBJ2-3; 13 nucleotides align to TRBD2. This TCR derives from a man younger than 35 who had mild COVID-19 (a few samples of this study predate the infection). Cell type and time point are not known. Sequencing was done on a sample of PBMCs or a T cell subset sorted from them (not recorded which). In nucleotides, the CDR3 is TGTGCCAGCAGCCTGACTAGCGGGGGGCAACAGGATACGCAGTATTTT. Protein sequence: CASSLTSGGQQDTQYF. Full variable domain (remainder filled in from reference TRBV5-4 and TRBJ2-3): ETGVTQSPTHLIKTRGQQVTLRCSSQSGHNTVSWYQQALGQGPQFIFQYYREEENGRGNFPPRFSGLQFPNYSSELNVNALELDDSALYLCASSLTSGGQQDTQYFGPGTRLTVL.